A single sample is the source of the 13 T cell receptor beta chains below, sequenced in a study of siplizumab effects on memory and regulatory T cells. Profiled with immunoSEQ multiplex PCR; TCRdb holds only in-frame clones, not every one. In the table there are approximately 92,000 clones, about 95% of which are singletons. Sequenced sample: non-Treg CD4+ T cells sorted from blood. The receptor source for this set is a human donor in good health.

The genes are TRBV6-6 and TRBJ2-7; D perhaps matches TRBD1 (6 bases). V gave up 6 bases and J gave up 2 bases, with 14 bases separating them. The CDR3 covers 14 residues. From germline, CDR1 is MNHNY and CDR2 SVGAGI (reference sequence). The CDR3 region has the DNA TGTGCCAGCAGGCTCGAATCAGGGGCCTACGAGCAGTACTTC. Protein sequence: CASRLESGAYEQYF.

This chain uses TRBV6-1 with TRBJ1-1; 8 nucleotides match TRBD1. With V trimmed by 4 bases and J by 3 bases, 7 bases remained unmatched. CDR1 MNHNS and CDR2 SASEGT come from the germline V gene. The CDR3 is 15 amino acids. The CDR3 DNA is TGTGCCAGCAGTGTGCGACAGGGGAGGGACACTGAAGCTTTCTTT. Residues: CASSVRQGRDTEAFF.

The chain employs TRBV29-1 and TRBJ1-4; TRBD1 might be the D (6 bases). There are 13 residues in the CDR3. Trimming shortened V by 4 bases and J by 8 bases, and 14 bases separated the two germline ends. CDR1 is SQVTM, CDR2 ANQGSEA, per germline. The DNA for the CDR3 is TGCAGCGTTGTTTGGGGGGCTGGGGAAAAACTGTTTTTT. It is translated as CSVVWGAGEKLFF.

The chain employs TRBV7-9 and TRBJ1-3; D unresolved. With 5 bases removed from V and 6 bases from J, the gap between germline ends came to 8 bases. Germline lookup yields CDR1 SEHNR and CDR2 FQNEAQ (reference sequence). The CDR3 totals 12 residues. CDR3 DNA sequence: TGTGCCAGCAGCCAAGACATAAACACCATATATTTT. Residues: CASSQDINTIYF.

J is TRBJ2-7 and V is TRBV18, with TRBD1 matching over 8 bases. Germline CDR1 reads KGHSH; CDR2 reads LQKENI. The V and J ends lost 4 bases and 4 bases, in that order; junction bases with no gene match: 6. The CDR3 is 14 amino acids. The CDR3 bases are TGTGCCAGCTCACTCCGGGACAGGATATACGAGCAGTACTTC. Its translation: CASSLRDRIYEQYF.

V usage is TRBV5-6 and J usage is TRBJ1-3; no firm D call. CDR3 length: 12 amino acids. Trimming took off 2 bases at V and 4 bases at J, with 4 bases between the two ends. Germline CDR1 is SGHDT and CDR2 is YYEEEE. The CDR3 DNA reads TGTGCCAGCAGCTTTCAAGGAAACACCATATATTTT. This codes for CASSFQGNTIYF.

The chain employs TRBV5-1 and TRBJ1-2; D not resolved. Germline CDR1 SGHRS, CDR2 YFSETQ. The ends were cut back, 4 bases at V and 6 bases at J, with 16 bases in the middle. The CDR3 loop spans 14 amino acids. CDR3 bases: TGCGCCAGCAGCCAAGGAACGAGTAGGGATGGCTACACCTTC. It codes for CASSQGTSRDGYTF.

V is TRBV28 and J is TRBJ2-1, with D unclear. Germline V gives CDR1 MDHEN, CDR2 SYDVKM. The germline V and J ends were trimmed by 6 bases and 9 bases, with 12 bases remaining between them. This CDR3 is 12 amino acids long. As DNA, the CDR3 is TGTGCCAGCAGGGTGGGCATCTTTGAGCAGTTCTTC. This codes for CASRVGIFEQFF.

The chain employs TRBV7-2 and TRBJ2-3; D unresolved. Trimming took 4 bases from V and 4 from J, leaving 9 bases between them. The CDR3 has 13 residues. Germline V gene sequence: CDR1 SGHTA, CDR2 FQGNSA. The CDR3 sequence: CASSSLRPDTQYF. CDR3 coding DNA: TGTGCCAGCAGCTCCCTTAGACCAGATACGCAGTATTTT.

CDR3 residues: CASSLIPSSFETQYF. Written as DNA, the CDR3 is TGTGCCAGCAGCTTAATCCCTAGTTCATTCGAGACCCAGTACTTC. The gene calls are TRBV7-2 and TRBJ2-5; D gene unclear. The CDR3 length is 15 residues. Between the trimmed V and J ends, which lost 2 bases and 5 bases, there was a span of 15 bases. Germline CDR1 SGHTA, CDR2 FQGNSA.

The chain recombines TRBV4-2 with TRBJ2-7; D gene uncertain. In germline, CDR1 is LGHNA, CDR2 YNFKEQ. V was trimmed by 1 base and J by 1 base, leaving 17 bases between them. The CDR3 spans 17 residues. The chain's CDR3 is CASSQVRMGTGSYEQYF. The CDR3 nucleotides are TGTGCCAGCAGCCAAGTAAGGATGGGAACTGGATCCTACGAGCAGTACTTC.

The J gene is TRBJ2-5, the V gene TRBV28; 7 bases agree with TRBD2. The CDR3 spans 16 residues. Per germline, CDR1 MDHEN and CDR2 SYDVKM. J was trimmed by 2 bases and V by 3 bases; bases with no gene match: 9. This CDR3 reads CASSFLAGEGQETQYF. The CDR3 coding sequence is TGTGCCAGCAGTTTTCTGGCGGGAGAGGGGCAAGAGACCCAGTACTTC. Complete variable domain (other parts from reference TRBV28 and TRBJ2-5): DVKVTQSSRYLVKRTGEKVFLECVQDMDHENMFWYRQDPGLGLRLIYFSYDVKMKEKGDIPEGYSVSREKKERFSLILESASTNQTSMYLCASSFLAGEGQETQYFGPGTRLLVL.

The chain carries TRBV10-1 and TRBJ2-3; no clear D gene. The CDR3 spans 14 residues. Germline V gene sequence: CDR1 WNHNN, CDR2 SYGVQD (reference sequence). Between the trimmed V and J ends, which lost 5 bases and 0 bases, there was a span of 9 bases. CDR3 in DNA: TGCGCCAGCAGTACCGGACGGAGCACAGATACGCAGTATTTT. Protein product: CASSTGRSTDTQYF.